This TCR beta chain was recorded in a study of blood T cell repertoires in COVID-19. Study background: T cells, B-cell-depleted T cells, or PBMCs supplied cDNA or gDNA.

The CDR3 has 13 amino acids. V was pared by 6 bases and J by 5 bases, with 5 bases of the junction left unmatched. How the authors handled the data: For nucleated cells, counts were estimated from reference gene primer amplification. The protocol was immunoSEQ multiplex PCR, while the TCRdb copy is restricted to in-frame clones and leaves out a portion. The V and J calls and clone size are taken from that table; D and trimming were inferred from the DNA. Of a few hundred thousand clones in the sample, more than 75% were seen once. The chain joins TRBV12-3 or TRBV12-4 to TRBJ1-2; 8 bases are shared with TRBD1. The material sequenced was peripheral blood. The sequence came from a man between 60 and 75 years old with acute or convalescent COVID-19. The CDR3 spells CASRDRAIYGYTF. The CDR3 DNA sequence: TGTGCCAGCAGGGACAGGGCCATTTATGGCTACACCTTC.